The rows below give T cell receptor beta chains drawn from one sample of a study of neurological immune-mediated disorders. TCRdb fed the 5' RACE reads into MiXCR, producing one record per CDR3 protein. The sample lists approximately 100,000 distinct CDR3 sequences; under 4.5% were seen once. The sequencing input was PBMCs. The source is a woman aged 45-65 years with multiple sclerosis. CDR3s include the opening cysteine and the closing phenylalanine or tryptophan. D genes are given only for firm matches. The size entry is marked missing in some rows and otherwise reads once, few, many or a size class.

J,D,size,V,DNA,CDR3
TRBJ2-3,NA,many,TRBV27,TGTGCCAGCAGTTTCCAGGGCACAGATACGCAGTATTTT,CASSFQGTDTQYF
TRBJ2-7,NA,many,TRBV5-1,TGCGCCAGCAGCTTGGCGCGGGGGCCCTACGAGCAGTACTTC,CASSLARGPYEQYF
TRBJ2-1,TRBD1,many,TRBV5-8,TGTGCCAGCAGCTGGCCGGGACAGGGTTTTGATGAGCAGTTCTTC,CASSWPGQGFDEQFF
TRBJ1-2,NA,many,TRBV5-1,TGCGCCAGCAGCTTGGCTCCAGAGGGGCCCCTCTATGGCTACACCTTC,CASSLAPEGPLYGYTF
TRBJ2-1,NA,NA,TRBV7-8,TGTGCCAGCAGCCCCCATCTCGGAATAGCATCCTACAATGAGCAGTTCTTC,CASSPHLGIASYNEQFF
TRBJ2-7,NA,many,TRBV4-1,TGCGCCAGCAGCCAAGATTCGCGGGGCTCCGAACGGGTGCAGTACTTC,CASSQDSRGSERVQYF
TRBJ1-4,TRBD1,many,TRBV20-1,TGCAGTGCTCGGACAGGGGGCGATGAAAAACTGTTTTTT,CSARTGGDEKLFF
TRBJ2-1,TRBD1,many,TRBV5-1,TGCGCCAGCAGCTGGGGGACAGGGGGAGGTAATGAGCAGTTCTTC,CASSWGTGGGNEQFF
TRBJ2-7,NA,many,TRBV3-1,TGTGCCAGCAGCCAAGATCTTGGCAGAAACCAGTACTTC,CASSQDLGRNQYF
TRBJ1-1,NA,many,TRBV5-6,TGTGCCAGCAGTGCGAACACTGAAGCTTTCTTT,CASSANTEAFF
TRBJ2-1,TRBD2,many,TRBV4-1,TGCGCCAGCAGCCAAAGCGGGGATACCTACAATGAGCAGTTCTTC,CASSQSGDTYNEQFF
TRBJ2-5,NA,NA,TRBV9,TGTGCCAGCAGCGTATTCACAGAAGAGACCCAGTACTTC,CASSVFTEETQYF
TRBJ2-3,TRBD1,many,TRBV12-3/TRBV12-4,TGTGCCAGCCGAAAGCACCCCGGGACAGGGGCCTCTAGCACAGATACGCAGTATTTT,CASRKHPGTGASSTDTQYF
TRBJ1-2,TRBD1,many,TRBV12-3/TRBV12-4,TGTGCCCGACCCGACAGGGGTGGTGGCTACACCTTC,CARPDRGGGYTF
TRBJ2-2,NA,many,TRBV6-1,TGTGCCAGCAGTGAAACGGCGGGTCAGCGGGAGCTGTTTTTT,CASSETAGQRELFF
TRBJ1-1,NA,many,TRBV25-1,TGTGCCAGCTCAGAGAACACTGAAGCTTTCTTT,CASSENTEAFF
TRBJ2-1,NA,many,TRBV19,TGTGCCAGTAGCTTTGGGGTGTCCTACAATGAGCAGTTCTTC,CASSFGVSYNEQFF
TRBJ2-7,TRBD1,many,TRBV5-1,TGCGCCAGCAGCTTTCAGGGGGCTTATGAGCAGTACTTC,CASSFQGAYEQYF
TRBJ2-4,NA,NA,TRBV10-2,TGCGCCAGCTCCGCCAGGAACATTCAGTACTTC,CASSARNIQYF
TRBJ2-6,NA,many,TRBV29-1,TGCAGCGCGACCCGGGACGTCAACTCTGGGGCCAACGTCCTGACTTTC,CSATRDVNSGANVLTF
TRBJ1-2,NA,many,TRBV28,TGTGCCAGCAGTGCAGGGTTCCTAGTTTATGGCTACACCTTC,CASSAGFLVYGYTF
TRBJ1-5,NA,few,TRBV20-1,TGCAGTGCTAATTCAGGGCCTCGGAAGACCCAGAATTTT,CSANSGPRKTQNF
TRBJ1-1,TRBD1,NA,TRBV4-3,TGCGCCAGCAGCCAAGTGGAGGGGGCCGTTGAAGCTTTCTTT,CASSQVEGAVEAFF
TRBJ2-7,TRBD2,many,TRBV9,TGTGCCAGCAGCGTAGAGGCTAGCGGGGTCTCCTACGAGCAGTACTTC,CASSVEASGVSYEQYF
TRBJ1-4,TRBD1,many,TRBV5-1,TGCGCCAGCGGATACACCGGGACAGGGTGGGAAAAACTGTTTTTT,CASGYTGTGWEKLFF
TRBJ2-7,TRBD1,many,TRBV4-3,TGCGCCAGCAGCCGGGACAGAATTTACGAGCAGTACTTC,CASSRDRIYEQYF